These T cell receptor beta chains were read from a single sample in a study of cytomegalovirus exposure and HLA in healthy donors. Generated by immunoSEQ multiplex PCR, the TCRdb table keeps only in-frame clones and is missing some. The sample holds 90,000 to 150,000 clones, around 84% seen once. The sequencing input was PBMCs. These receptors originate from a woman aged 25-40 years in good health and CMV-seropositive. Both conserved end residues are part of each CDR3. A D gene is named only where the DNA matches it firmly. Clone sizes are given selectively: once, few, many, or a class where the clone is expanded.

>TRBD1|TRBJ1-3|TRBV7-2|NA
TGTGCCAGCAGCTTAGCGGGACAGGGCACCTCTGGAAACACCATATATTTT
CASSLAGQGTSGNTIYF
>NA|TRBJ2-7|TRBV6-5|once
TGTGCCAGCAGTCGGACAGCGTCCTACGAGCAGTACTTC
CASSRTASYEQYF
>TRBD1|TRBJ1-2|TRBV28|NA
TGTGCCAGCAGTCCCCACTCGGGACAGCAGGAGACCTTC
CASSPHSGQQETF
>NA|TRBJ2-5|TRBV14|NA
TGTGCCAGCAGCCAAGATGAGCAGGGAGAGACCCAGTACTTC
CASSQDEQGETQYF
>TRBD1|TRBJ1-1|TRBV6-1|NA
TGTGCCAGCAACAGGGGTAGAGGAACTGAAGCTTTCTTT
CASNRGRGTEAFF
>TRBD2|TRBJ2-3|TRBV11-1|NA
TGTGCCAGCTTGACTAGCGGGGCAGATACGCAGTATTTT
CASLTSGADTQYF
>TRBD2|TRBJ2-7|TRBV4-2|NA
TGTGCCAGCAGCCAAGATGCCACTAGCGGCTCCTACGAGCAGTACTTC
CASSQDATSGSYEQYF
>TRBD1|TRBJ2-3|TRBV2|NA
TGTGCCAGCAGCAGACAGGGATGGGGCGATGTGAAAGATACGCAGTATTTT
CASSRQGWGDVKDTQYF
>TRBD1|TRBJ1-1|TRBV29-1|few
TGCGGCTACTCGACAGGGGTGGTCACTGAAGCTTTCTTT
CGYSTGVVTEAFF
>NA|TRBJ2-7|TRBV6-1|NA
TGTGCCAGCAGGACAGCCTGGGAGCAGTACTTC
CASRTAWEQYF